This note documents a single T cell receptor (beta chain) sequence. The data originate from a study of monozygotic twins with inflammatory bowel disease. Germline loops: CDR1 ENHRY, CDR2 SYGVKD. The CDR3 is 14 residues long. TCRdb re-called the 5' RACE reads and catalogs CDR3 proteins one per entry, DNA excluded. Its clone listing holds roughly 150,000 distinct CDR3 sequences. The sequenced material came from blood. The rearrangement joins TRBV10-3 to TRBJ1-1; TCRdb returns TRBD1, unconfirmable since there is no DNA. The TCR comes from a human donor with ulcerative colitis or Crohn's disease, or a healthy co-twin of an affected twin (not recorded which). The CDR3 loop is CAITWDRVNTEAFF.